This TCR beta chain derives from a study of early T cells in non-severe SARS-CoV-2 infection. Using its own MiXCR run on the 5' RACE reads, TCRdb lists one record per CDR3 protein. The sample records 100,000 to 120,000 distinct CDR3 sequences, 9.5% to 13% being singletons. Germline V lookup: CDR1 KGHSH, CDR2 LQKENI. The CDR3 has 14 amino acids. V gave up 4 bases and J gave up 7 bases, with 17 bases separating them. A remark on this clonotype: This could be a read error, since a much larger clone is one nucleotide away.

The gene calls are TRBV18 and TRBJ2-7, with D tentatively TRBD2 (7 bases). The specimen was whole blood. This receptor was identified in an adult who was a healthcare worker with PCR-confirmed SARS-CoV-2 infection or an uninfected control (not recorded which). CDR3 protein: CASSLSVGGGEQYF. Written as DNA, the CDR3 is TGTGCCAGCTCACTCTCCGTGGGAGGGGGTGAGCAGTACTTC.